This TCR beta chain was captured in a study of cytomegalovirus exposure and HLA in healthy donors. Study results and limitations: In vitro experiments confirmed that three CMV-associated chains were specific for CMV antigens. Highly shared variants forming one cluster were likely a sequencing artifact. Most TCR sequences showed up rarely, but some public TCRs showed up in many donors. In the analysis, some V segments, TRBV6-2 and TRBV6-3 included, were excluded as indistinguishable.

PCR used 60 Vbeta primers and 13 Jbeta primers. Here immunoSEQ multiplex PCR was the method, and the copy in TCRdb shows in-frame clones only, minus some. Counted here are about 100,000 clones, roughly 82% occurring once; the ten biggest clones make up about 1.1%. This CDR3 spans 14 amino acids. Trimming took 5 bases from V and 5 from J; bases not matched to a gene: 9. The germline CDR1 and CDR2 sequences are GTSNPN and SVGIG (reference sequence). In the case of this clone: What it binds is unknown.

The V and J genes are TRBV30 and TRBJ2-3; 8 nucleotides match TRBD1. The sample consisted of PBMCs. The TCR originated in a woman under 30 in good health and CMV-seronegative. CDR3 residues: CAWDRGFLIDTQYF. In DNA form, the CDR3 reads TGTGCCTGGGACAGGGGCTTTTTGATAGATACGCAGTATTTT.